These T cell receptor beta chains were read from a single sample in a study of response to subunit inactivated influenza vaccine. TCRdb recomputed calls from the RT-PCR reads with MiXCR, one row per CDR3 protein. The data hold 800,000 or so distinct CDR3 sequences, with less than 25% observed a single time. The sequenced sample was PBMCs from blood, obtained more than 4 days after vaccination. The receptors stem from a man aged 50 to 59 who received an inactivated influenza vaccine. Each CDR3 is given without its conserved first and last residue. The D gene is left open where the match is weak.

D gene	J gene	V gene	CDR3 protein
-	TRBJ2-7	TRBV10-3	AISEYSYEQY
-	TRBJ2-2	TRBV24-1	ATGGDGSNTGELF
TRBD2	TRBJ2-3	TRBV7-8	ASSARLAGGPSSDTQY
TRBD2	TRBJ2-2	TRBV18	ASSPIRAGANGGELF
-	TRBJ2-2	TRBV20-1	SASIYGPGVRGTGELF
-	TRBJ2-7	TRBV4-1	ASSHRGLAYEQY
TRBD2	TRBJ2-5	TRBV7-9	ASSPGAGDGETQY
-	TRBJ2-1	TRBV20-1	SARQGSTHNEQF
-	TRBJ2-1	TRBV7-2	ASTEGVSSYNEQF
TRBD1	TRBJ2-3	TRBV25-1	ASRTGASGDTQY
TRBD2	TRBJ2-3	TRBV10-3	AISEAALAGSDTQY
-	TRBJ1-1	TRBV12-3/TRBV12-4	ASSLEVVDRAKAF
TRBD1	TRBJ1-5	TRBV20-1	SAINPGQKNQPQH
-	TRBJ2-3	TRBV5-1	ASSYRQEDTQY
-	TRBJ1-5	TRBV4-1	ASSLGPWGNQPQH
-	TRBJ2-2	TRBV12-3/TRBV12-4	ASTAGQNTGELF
-	TRBJ2-5	TRBV28	ASRLTQGPKTQY
-	TRBJ2-7	TRBV6-5	ASSSVGVQSYEQY
TRBD1	TRBJ1-3	TRBV5-1	ASSWGDRNSGNTIY
-	TRBJ2-5	TRBV21-1	ASSKVAKETQY
-	TRBJ1-4	TRBV6-5	ASSYSTSPPREKLF
TRBD1	TRBJ1-1	TRBV5-1	ASSVKQGAYTEAF
-	TRBJ2-4	TRBV15	ATSAEGLAKNIQY
-	TRBJ1-4	TRBV2	ASSESVGYATNEKLF
-	TRBJ1-4	TRBV5-5	ASSPMGGRINEKLF